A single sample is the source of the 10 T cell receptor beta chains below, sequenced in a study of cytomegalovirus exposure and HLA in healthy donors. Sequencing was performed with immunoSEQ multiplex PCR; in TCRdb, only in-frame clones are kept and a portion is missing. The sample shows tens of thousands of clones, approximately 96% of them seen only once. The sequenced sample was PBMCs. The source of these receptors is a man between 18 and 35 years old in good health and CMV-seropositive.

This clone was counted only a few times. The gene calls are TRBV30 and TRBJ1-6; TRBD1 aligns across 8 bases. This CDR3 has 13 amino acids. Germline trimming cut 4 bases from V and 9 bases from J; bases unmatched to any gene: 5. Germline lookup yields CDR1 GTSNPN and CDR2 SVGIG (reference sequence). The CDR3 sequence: CAWTQGAGSPLHF. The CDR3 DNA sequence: TGTGCCTGGACCCAGGGGGCGGGTTCACCCCTCCACTTT.

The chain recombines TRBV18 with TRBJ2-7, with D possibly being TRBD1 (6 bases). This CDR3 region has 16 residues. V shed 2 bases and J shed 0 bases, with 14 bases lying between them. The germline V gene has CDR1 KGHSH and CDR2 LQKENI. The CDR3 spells CASSPKQGTGSYEQYF. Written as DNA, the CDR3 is TGTGCCAGCTCACCAAAACAGGGTACTGGCTCCTACGAGCAGTACTTC. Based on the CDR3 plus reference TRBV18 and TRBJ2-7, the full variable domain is NAGVMQNPRHLVRRRGQEARLRCSPMKGHSHVYWYRQLPEEGLKFMVYLQKENIIDESGMPKERFSAEFPKEGPSILRIQQVVRGDSAAYFCASSPKQGTGSYEQYFGPGTRLTVT.

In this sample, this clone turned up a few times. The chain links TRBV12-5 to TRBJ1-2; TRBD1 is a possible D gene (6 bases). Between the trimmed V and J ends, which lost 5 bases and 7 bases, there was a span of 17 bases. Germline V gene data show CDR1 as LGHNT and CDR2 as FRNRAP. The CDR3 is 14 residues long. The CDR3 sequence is CASGDSGALGGYTF. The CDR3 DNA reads TGTGCTAGTGGTGATTCAGGGGCTCTAGGTGGCTACACCTTC.

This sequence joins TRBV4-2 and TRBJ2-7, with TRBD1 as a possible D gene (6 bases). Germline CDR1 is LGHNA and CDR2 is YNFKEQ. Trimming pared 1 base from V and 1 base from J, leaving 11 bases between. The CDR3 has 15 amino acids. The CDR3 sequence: CASSQGTDGSYEQYF. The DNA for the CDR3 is TGTGCCAGCAGCCAAGGGACAGACGGGTCCTACGAGCAGTACTTC.

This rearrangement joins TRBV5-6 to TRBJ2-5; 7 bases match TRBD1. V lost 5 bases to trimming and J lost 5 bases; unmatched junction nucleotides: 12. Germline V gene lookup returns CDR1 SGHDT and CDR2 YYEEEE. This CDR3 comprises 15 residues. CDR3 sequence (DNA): TGTGCCAGCAGTTCTGGGACAGTAACTCGTGAGACCCAGTACTTC. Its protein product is CASSSGTVTRETQYF.

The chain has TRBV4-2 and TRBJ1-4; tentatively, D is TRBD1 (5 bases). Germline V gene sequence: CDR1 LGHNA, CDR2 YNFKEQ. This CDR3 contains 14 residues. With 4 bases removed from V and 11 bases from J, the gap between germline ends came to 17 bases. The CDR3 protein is CASSPDGTGGKLFF. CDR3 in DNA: TGTGCCAGCAGCCCGGACGGGACGGGGGGGAAACTGTTTTTT.

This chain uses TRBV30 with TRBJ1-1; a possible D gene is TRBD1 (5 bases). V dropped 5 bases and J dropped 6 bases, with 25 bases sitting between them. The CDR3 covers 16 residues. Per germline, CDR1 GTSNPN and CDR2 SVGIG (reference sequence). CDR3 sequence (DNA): TGTGCCTGGTCTTGGCATCATGGGGGGGAAGTCTCTGAAGCTTTCTTT. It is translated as CAWSWHHGGEVSEAFF.

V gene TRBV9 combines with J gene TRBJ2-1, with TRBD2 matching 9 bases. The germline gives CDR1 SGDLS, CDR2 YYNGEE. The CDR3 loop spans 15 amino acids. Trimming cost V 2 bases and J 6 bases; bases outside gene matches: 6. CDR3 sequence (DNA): TGTGCCAGCAGCGTTAGCGGGAGAGTCGCCAATGAGCAGTTCTTC. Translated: CASSVSGRVANEQFF. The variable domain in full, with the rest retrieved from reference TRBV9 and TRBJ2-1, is DSGVTQTPKHLITATGQRVTLRCSPRSGDLSVYWYQQSLDQGLQFLIQYYNGEERAKGNILERFSAQQFPDLHSELNLSSLELGDSALYFCASSVSGRVANEQFFGPGTRLTVL.

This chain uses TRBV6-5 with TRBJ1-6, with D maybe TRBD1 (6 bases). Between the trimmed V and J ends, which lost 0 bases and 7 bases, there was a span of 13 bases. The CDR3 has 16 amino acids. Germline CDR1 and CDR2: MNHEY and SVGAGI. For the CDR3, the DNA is TGTGCCAGCAGTTACTCGGGCAGGGGTGACAATTCACCCCTCCACTTT. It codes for CASSYSGRGDNSPLHF.

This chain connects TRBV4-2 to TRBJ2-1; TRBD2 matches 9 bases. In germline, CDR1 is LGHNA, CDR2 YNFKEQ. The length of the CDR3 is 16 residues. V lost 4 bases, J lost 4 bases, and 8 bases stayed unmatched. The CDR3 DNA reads TGTGCCAGCAGCCCCTCCGGCGGGAGGGCTTACAATGAGCAGTTCTTC. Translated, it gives CASSPSGGRAYNEQFF.